This is a list of T cell receptor beta chains from one sample in a study of blood T cell repertoires in COVID-19. The protocol was immunoSEQ multiplex PCR, while the TCRdb copy is restricted to in-frame clones and leaves out a portion. The sample includes roughly 410,000 clones, around 89% of them seen just once. Specimen: peripheral blood. These receptors were taken from a middle-aged woman with COVID-19, enrolled during active disease. CDR3s include the opening cysteine and the closing phenylalanine or tryptophan. A D gene is named only where the DNA matches it firmly. Not every row has a clone size; where given, it reads once, few, many or a size class.

14,TRBV24-1,TRBJ2-3,NA,NA,CATSVGAGTDTQYF,TGTGCCACCAGTGTTGGGGCGGGCACAGATACGCAGTATTTT
15,TRBV11-1,TRBJ1-4,NA,NA,CASSRRTGLNEKLFF,TGTGCCAGCAGCCGCCGGACCGGACTCAATGAAAAACTGTTTTTT
15,TRBV6-4,TRBJ2-2,NA,NA,CASSRQMGVTGELFF,TGTGCCAGCAGTCGACAGATGGGTGTGACCGGGGAGCTGTTTTTT
12,TRBV6-5,TRBJ1-2,TRBD1,NA,CASRWTGQGYTF,TGTGCCAGCAGATGGACAGGGCAAGGCTACACCTTC
11,TRBV29-1,TRBJ1-1,NA,NA,CSGSRSVEAFF,TGCAGCGGATCAAGGAGCGTCGAAGCTTTCTTT
16,TRBV2,TRBJ2-5,TRBD1,NA,CASSQLGTGKQQTQYF,TGTGCCAGCAGTCAACTAGGGACAGGGAAACAACAGACCCAGTACTTC
14,TRBV10-3,TRBJ2-2,NA,NA,CAISDRTGAGELFF,TGTGCCATCAGTGATCGCACCGGGGCCGGGGAGCTGTTTTTT
15,TRBV11-3,TRBJ2-5,TRBD2,NA,CASSSGGGYQETQYF,TGTGCCAGCAGCTCTGGGGGGGGATACCAAGAGACCCAGTACTTC
16,TRBV3-1/TRBV3-2,TRBJ1-4,NA,NA,CASSLHGGTTNEKLFF,TGTGCCAGCAGCCTTCACGGGGGAACAACTAATGAAAAACTGTTTTTT
18,TRBV27,TRBJ2-7,TRBD2,NA,CASSLRANSGGVPYEQYF,TGTGCCAGCAGTCTTAGGGCGAATAGCGGGGGGGTACCCTACGAGCAGTACTTC
16,TRBV24-1,TRBJ2-5,TRBD1,once,CATSDAGGAGQETQYF,TGTGCCACCAGTGACGCAGGGGGCGCGGGTCAAGAGACCCAGTACTTC
15,TRBV10-3,TRBJ1-5,TRBD1,NA,CAISELGTGGQPQHF,TGTGCCATCAGTGAGCTAGGGACAGGGGGCCAGCCCCAGCATTTT
14,TRBV10-3,TRBJ1-1,NA,NA,CAISGPGEMTEAFF,TGTGCCATCAGTGGTCCAGGGGAAATGACTGAAGCTTTCTTT
13,TRBV30,TRBJ2-7,TRBD2,NA,CAWSVLAGGEQYF,TGTGCCTGGAGTGTCCTAGCGGGAGGCGAGCAGTACTTC
13,TRBV6-5,TRBJ1-1,NA,NA,CASRDTSGGVAFF,TGTGCCAGCAGGGATACGTCGGGGGGTGTAGCTTTCTTT
14,TRBV28,TRBJ1-4,TRBD1,NA,CASRSGQLNEKLFF,TGTGCCAGCAGGTCGGGACAGCTTAATGAAAAACTGTTTTTT
15,TRBV7-2,TRBJ2-1,TRBD2,NA,CASSHSSGSDNEQFF,TGTGCCAGCAGCCATTCTAGCGGGAGTGACAATGAGCAGTTCTTC
14,TRBV5-1,TRBJ2-5,TRBD2,NA,CASAMTGGRETQYF,TGCGCCAGCGCCATGACGGGGGGGCGAGAGACCCAGTACTTC
15,TRBV7-3,TRBJ1-1,NA,NA,CASSLRSSGATEAFF,TGTGCCAGCAGCTTAAGGTCGTCAGGGGCGACTGAAGCTTTCTTT
12,TRBV30,TRBJ2-5,NA,NA,CAWTGQGETQYF,TGTGCCTGGACAGGGCAGGGGGAGACCCAGTACTTC
16,TRBV27,TRBJ2-6,NA,NA,CASRGRLYSGANVLTF,TGTGCCAGCAGAGGCAGGTTGTACTCTGGGGCCAACGTCCTGACTTTC
14,TRBV30,TRBJ2-2,NA,NA,CAWSRLQNTGELFF,TGTGCCTGGAGTCGACTACAGAACACCGGGGAGCTGTTTTTT
15,TRBV6-5,TRBJ1-5,NA,NA,CASSYSIYQNQPQHF,TGTGCCAGCAGTTACTCCATTTATCAGAATCAGCCCCAGCATTTT
14,TRBV5-4,TRBJ1-4,NA,NA,CASSLGGRNEKLFF,TGTGCCAGCAGCTTGGGAGGGCGGAATGAAAAACTGTTTTTT
12,TRBV6-5,TRBJ2-2,NA,NA,CASSYQVGELFF,TGTGCCAGCAGTTACCAGGTCGGGGAGCTGTTTTTT
12,TRBV28,TRBJ1-5,NA,NA,CASSPTGQTGLF,TGTGCCAGCAGTCCGACTGGACAGACCGGCCTTTTT
15,TRBV2,TRBJ1-4,TRBD1,NA,CASKGDRVANEKLFF,TGTGCCAGCAAAGGGGACAGGGTAGCTAATGAAAAACTGTTTTTT
14,TRBV5-4,TRBJ2-3,NA,NA,CASGPGLREDTQYF,TGTGCCAGCGGACCGGGACTTAGGGAAGATACGCAGTATTTT
13,TRBV19,TRBJ1-1,NA,NA,CASSIDRYGEAFF,TGTGCCAGTAGTATAGATCGGTACGGTGAAGCTTTCTTT
14,TRBV19,TRBJ1-6,TRBD1,NA,CGGDRGLHNSPLHF,TGTGGGGGGGACAGGGGGCTCCATAATTCACCCCTCCACTTT
14,TRBV7-8,TRBJ1-2,TRBD1,few,CASSLATGAGGYTF,TGTGCCAGCAGCTTAGCAACAGGGGCAGGAGGCTACACCTTC
15,TRBV4-2,TRBJ1-2,NA,NA,CASSQVGRVEGGYTF,TGTGCCAGCAGCCAGGTGGGCAGGGTGGAAGGTGGCTACACCTTC